This T cell receptor beta chain was retrieved from a study of cytomegalovirus exposure and HLA in healthy donors. Primers included in the PCR were 60 Vbeta and 13 Jbeta primers. The repertoire was sequenced with immunoSEQ multiplex PCR; TCRdb's copy has only in-frame clones and lacks some. This sample carries about 160,000 clones, 65% to 85% of them seen once, and the ten largest clones take 1.3% to 1.5%. Germline CDR1 is MDHEN and CDR2 is SYDVKM. The CDR3 length is 16 residues. The V segment lost 7 bases and the J segment 4 bases; nucleotides outside the gene matches: 9. The source of this sequence is a man in his 60s in good health and CMV-seronegative. Input material: PBMCs. V and J are TRBV28 and TRBJ2-2; 10 bases fit TRBD1. DNA of the CDR3: TGTGCCAGCACCGGGACAGGGGCAATCGGCACCGGGGAGCTGTTTTTT. Protein sequence: CASTGTGAIGTGELFF.